This T cell receptor (beta chain) derives from a study of blood T cells in healthy people across ages. V was pared by 1 base and J by 11 bases, with 18 bases between. The length of the CDR3 is 15 residues. Per the germline V gene, CDR1 is SGHTA and CDR2 is FQGNSA. Points from the study as a whole: PBMCs that were unsorted prevented a conclusive naive versus antigen-experienced comparison. Donor CMV infection status was unknown, possibly confounding age-related changes in expanded clonotypes.

This clonotype has only a few counts. Its target is unknown. A J-beta primer mix and a sample-barcoded 5' primer were used in a second PCR of roughly 7 to 12 cycles. TCRdb reprocessed the 5' RACE reads via MiXCR and lists one record per CDR3 protein. Of hundreds of thousands of distinct CDR3 sequences in the sample, 25% to 30% were seen once. The J gene is TRBJ1-3, the V gene TRBV7-2, with D possibly TRBD1 on 5 matching bases. The clonotype comes from a woman older than 75 in good health. Sequencing was done on a sample of blood. CDR3 DNA sequence: TGTGCCAGCAGCTTAGTAGGGGCGCTGGGAAGGGCCATATATTTT. It specifies CASSLVGALGRAIYF.